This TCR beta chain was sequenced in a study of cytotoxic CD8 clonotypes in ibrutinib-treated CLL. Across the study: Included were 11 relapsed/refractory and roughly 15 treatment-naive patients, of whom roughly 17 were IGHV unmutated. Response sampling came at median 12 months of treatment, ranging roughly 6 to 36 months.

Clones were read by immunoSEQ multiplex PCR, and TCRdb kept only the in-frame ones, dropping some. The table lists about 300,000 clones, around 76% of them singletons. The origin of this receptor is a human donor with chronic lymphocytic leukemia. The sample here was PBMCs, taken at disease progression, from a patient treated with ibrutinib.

CDR3 loop: CASSGSGLAEDTQYF. In nucleotides, the CDR3 is TGCGCCAGCAGTGGGTCGGGACTAGCGGAAGATACGCAGTATTTT. The chain is built from TRBV10-1 and TRBJ2-3, with 11 bases aligning to TRBD2. Trimming at V came to 4 bases and at J to 5 bases, leaving 5 bases not matched to a gene. There are 15 residues in the CDR3. Germline V gene lookup returns CDR1 WNHNN and CDR2 SYGVQD (reference sequence).